These 2 T cell receptor beta chains were sequenced from one sample in a study of blood T cell repertoires in COVID-19. TCRdb keeps only in-frame clones here, not all; method: immunoSEQ multiplex PCR. In the table there are around 230,000 clones, 80% to 90% of which are singletons. Sequencing input: PBMCs or T cells enriched from blood (not recorded which). The receptors derive from a man between 35 and 55 years old who had recovered from COVID-19.

The DNA for the CDR3 is TGTGCCAGCAGCCTCCGGGACAGGGGGCTTGGCGGGGAGCTGTTTTTT. Its translation: CASSLRDRGLGGELFF. The chain links TRBV7-6 to TRBJ2-2, with TRBD1 matching over 12 bases. This CDR3 spans 16 amino acids. The J segment lost 7 bases and the V segment lost 5 bases, leaving 8 bases of the junction unmatched. Germline V gene data show CDR1 as SGHVS and CDR2 as FNYEAQ.

The chain recombines TRBV19 with TRBJ1-1, with 8 bases fitting TRBD1. The CDR3 totals 15 residues. The V gene's germline CDR1 is LNHDA and CDR2 SQIVND (reference sequence). V trimming: 9 bases; J trimming: 1 base; junction bases outside the gene matches: 10. DNA for the CDR3: TGTGCCAGCCCTTCCCCCGGACAGGGGAACACTGAAGCTTTCTTT. This encodes CASPSPGQGNTEAFF.